Shown below are 6 T cell receptor beta chains from a single sample sequenced in a study of blood T cells in healthy people across ages. Combining a sample-barcoded 5' primer with a J-beta primer mix, a second PCR ran for about 7 to 11 cycles. TCRdb analysed the 5' RACE reads with MiXCR anew, one entry per CDR3 protein. Of more than 900,000 distinct CDR3 sequences listed, approximately 32% are singletons. These same data were also listed under a study on T cells of mothers and their children.

The specimen sequenced was blood. The source is a woman aged 35 to 49 in good health.

The chain has TRBV13 and TRBJ1-1; no firm D call. This CDR3 has 13 residues. Germline V gene sequence: CDR1 PRHDT, CDR2 FYEKMQ (reference sequence). V was shortened by 8 bases and J by 7 bases, with 17 bases between the two germline ends. The CDR3 region has the DNA TGTGCCAGCCGACACCCTCTGGGCAGTGAAGCTTTCTTT. It yields the protein CASRHPLGSEAFF.

This clonotype was seen ten or more times. This chain uses TRBV7-9 with TRBJ2-7, with D perhaps given as TRBD1 or TRBD2 (5 bases each). V was clipped by 2 bases and J by 5 bases, with 16 bases between them. The CDR3 consists of 15 residues. Germline V gene data show CDR1 as SEHNR and CDR2 as FQNEAQ (reference sequence). The CDR3 reads CASSLSLVGPNEQYF. As DNA, the CDR3 is TGTGCCAGCAGCTTATCTTTGGTGGGACCGAACGAGCAGTACTTC. The variable domain in full, with the rest retrieved from reference TRBV7-9 and TRBJ2-7, is DTGVSQNPRHKITKRGQNVTFRCDPISEHNRLYWYRQTLGQGPEFLTYFQNEAQLEKSRLLSDRFSAERPKGSFSTLEIQRTEQGDSAMYLCASSLSLVGPNEQYFGPGTRLTVT.

This clonotype was recorded at least ten times. This could be a read error, since a much larger clone is one nucleotide away. The chain is built from TRBV20-1 and TRBJ2-1; the D gene is possibly TRBD2 (5 bases). The closer fit of TRBJ2-7 to the DNA end suggests the J call may be wrong. The CDR3 sequence is 14 residues long. Per germline, CDR1 DFQATT and CDR2 SNEGSKA (reference sequence). The CDR3 protein is CSAIGLSPYNEQYF. The CDR3, as DNA: TGCAGTGCCATCGGACTTAGCCCCTACAATGAGCAGTACTTC.

This clonotype was seen a handful of times. The chain employs TRBV5-1 and TRBJ2-5, with D possibly being TRBD2 (6 bases). The ends were cut back, 3 bases at V and 0 bases at J, with 18 bases in the middle. From germline, CDR1 is SGHRS and CDR2 YFSETQ. The CDR3 length is 17 residues. CDR3 nucleotide sequence: TGCGCCAGCAGCTCCCCCCCGGACTACCCGAACCAAGAGACCCAGTACTTC. This codes for CASSSPPDYPNQETQYF.

Remarks on this clonotype: A much larger clone differs from this one at a single base, so this may be a read error. The gene calls are TRBV20-1 and TRBJ1-2; D may be TRBD1 (5 bases). Germline V gene sequence: CDR1 DFQATT, CDR2 SNEGSKA (reference sequence). The CDR3 loop spans 14 amino acids. CDR3 DNA: TGCAGTGCTAGAGATCGGGGGGTGGCCTATGGCCACACCTTC. Translating it yields CSARDRGVAYGHTF.

This clonotype turned up a few times. The CDR3 spells CAISEGIEGNQPQHF. Written as DNA, the CDR3 is TGTGCCATCAGTGAAGGGATCGAGGGCAATCAGCCCCAGCATTTT. The chain links TRBV10-3 to TRBJ1-5, with D unresolved. Between the trimmed V and J ends, which lost 3 bases and 2 bases, there was a span of 11 bases. Germline CDR1 is ENHRY and CDR2 is SYGVKD. The CDR3 totals 15 residues.